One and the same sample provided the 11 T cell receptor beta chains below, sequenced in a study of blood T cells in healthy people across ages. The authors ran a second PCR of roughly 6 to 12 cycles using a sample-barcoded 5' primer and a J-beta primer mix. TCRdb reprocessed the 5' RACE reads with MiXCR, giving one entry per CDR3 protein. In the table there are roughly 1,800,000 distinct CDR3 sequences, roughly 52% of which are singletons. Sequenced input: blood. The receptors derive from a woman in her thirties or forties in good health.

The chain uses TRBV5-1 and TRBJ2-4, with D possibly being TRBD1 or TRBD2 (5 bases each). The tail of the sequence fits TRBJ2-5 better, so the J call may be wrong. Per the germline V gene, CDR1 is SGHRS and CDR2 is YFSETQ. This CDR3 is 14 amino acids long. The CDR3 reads CASSKGTSPATQYF. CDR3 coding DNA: TGCGCCAGCAGCAAAGGGACGTCCCCAGCGACCCAGTACTTC.

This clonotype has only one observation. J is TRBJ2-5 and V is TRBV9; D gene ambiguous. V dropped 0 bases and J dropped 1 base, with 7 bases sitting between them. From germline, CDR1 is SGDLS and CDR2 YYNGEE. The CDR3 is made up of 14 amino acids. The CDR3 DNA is TGTGCCAGCAGCGTAGCGAGCAGCCAAGAGACCCAGTACTTC. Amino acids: CASSVASSQETQYF.

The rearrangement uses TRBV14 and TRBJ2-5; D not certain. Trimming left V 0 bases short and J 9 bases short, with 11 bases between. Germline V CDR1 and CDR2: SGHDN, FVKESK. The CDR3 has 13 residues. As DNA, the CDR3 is TGTGCCAGCAGCCAAGATCTTGGAAAGCCCCAGTACTTC. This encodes CASSQDLGKPQYF.

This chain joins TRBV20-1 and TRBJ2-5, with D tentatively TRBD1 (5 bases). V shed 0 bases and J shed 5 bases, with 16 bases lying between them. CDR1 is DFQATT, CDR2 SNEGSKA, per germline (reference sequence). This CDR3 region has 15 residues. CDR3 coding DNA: TGCAGTGCTAGAGATCCGGCCAGGAAGGGGGAGACCCAGTACTTC. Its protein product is CSARDPARKGETQYF.

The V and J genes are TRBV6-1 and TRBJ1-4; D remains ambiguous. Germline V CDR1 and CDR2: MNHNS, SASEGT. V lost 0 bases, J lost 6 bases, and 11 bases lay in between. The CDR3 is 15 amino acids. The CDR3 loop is CASSEAPGNDEKLFF. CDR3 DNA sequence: TGTGCCAGCAGTGAAGCGCCGGGAAATGATGAAAAACTGTTTTTT.

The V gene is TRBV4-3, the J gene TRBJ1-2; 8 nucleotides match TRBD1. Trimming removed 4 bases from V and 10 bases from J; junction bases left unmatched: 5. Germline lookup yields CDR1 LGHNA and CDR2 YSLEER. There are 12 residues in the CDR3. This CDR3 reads CASSRGTGSYTF. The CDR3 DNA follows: TGCGCCAGCAGCCGAGGGACAGGATCCTACACCTTC.

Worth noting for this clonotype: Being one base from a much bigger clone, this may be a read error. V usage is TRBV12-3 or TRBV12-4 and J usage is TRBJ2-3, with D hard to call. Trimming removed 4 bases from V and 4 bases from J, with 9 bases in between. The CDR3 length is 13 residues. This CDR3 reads CASSWAPSDTQYF. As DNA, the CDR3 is TGTGCCAGCAGTTGGGCCCCATCAGATACGCAGTATTTT.

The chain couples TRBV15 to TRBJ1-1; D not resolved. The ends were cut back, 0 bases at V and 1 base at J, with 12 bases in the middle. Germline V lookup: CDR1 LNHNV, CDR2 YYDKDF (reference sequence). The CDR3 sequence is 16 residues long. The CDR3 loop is CATSRDAGLKNTEAFF. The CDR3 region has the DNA TGTGCCACCAGCAGAGATGCGGGTCTCAAGAACACTGAAGCTTTCTTT.

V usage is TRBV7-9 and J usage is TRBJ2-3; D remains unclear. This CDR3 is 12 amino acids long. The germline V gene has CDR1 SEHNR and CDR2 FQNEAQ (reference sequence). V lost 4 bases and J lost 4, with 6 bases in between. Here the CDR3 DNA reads TGTGCCAGCAGCTCTCACGCAGATACGCAGTATTTT. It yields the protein CASSSHADTQYF.

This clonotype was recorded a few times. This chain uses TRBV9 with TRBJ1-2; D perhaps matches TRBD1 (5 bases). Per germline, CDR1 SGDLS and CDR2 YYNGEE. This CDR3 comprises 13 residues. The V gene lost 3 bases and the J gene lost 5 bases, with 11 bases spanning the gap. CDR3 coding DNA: TGTGCCAGCAGCGGACAGTCGCCTTATGGCTACACCTTC. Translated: CASSGQSPYGYTF.

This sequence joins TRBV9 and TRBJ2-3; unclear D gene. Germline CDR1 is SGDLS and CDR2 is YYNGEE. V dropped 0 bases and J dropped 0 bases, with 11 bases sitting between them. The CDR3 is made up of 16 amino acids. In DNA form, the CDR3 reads TGTGCCAGCAGCGTAGGCGGAGTTACTAGCACAGATACGCAGTATTTT. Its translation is CASSVGGVTSTDTQYF.